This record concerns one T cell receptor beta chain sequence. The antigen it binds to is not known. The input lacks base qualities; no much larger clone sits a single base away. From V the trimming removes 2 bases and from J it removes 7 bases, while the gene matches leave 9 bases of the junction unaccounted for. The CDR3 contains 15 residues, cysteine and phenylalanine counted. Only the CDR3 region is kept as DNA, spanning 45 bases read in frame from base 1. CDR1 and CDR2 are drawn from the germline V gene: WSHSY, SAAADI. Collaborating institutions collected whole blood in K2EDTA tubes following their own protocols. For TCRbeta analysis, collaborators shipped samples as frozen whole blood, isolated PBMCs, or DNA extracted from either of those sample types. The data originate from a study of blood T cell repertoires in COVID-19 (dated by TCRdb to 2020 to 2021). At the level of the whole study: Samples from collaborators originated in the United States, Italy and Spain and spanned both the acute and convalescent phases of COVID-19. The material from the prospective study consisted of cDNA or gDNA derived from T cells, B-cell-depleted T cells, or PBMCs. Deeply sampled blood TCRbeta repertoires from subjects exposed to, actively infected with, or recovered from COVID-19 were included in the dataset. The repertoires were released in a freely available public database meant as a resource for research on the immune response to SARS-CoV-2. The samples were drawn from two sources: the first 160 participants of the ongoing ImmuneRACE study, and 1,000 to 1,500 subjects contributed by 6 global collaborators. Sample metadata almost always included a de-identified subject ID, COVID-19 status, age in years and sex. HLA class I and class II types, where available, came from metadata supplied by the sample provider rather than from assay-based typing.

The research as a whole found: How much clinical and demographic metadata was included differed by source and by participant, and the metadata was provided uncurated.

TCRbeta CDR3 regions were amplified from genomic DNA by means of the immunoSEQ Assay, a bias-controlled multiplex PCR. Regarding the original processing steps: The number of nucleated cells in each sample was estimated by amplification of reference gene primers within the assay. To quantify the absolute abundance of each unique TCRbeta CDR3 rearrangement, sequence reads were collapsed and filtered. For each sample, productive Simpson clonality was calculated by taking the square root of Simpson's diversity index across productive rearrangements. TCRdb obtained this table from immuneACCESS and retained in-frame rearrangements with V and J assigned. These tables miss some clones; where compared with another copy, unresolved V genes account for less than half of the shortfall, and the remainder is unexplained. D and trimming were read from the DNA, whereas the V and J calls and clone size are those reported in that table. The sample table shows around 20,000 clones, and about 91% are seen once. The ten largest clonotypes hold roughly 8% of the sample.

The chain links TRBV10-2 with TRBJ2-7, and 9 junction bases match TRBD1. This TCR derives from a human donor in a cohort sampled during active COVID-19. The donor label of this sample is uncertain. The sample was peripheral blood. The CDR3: CASSETGQGLGEQYF. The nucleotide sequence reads TGCGCCAGCAGTGAGACAGGACAGGGGTTGGGGGAGCAGTACTTC.